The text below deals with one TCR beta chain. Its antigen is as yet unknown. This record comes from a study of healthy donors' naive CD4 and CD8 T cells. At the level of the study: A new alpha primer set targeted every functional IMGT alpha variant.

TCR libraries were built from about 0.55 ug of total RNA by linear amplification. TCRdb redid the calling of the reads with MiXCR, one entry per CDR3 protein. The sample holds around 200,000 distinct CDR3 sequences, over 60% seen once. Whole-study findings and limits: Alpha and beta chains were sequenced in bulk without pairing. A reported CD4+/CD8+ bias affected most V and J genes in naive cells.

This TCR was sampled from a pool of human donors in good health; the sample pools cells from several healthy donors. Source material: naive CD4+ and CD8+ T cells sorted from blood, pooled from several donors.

The CDR3 spells CASSTKTGGVTEAFF. The CDR3 DNA reads TGTGCCAGCAGCACTAAGACAGGGGGCGTCACTGAAGCTTTCTTT. This chain connects TRBV11-1 to TRBJ1-1; 10 positions match TRBD1. The CDR3 has 15 amino acids. Germline CDR1 is SGHAT and CDR2 is FQDESV (reference sequence). V shed 5 bases, J shed 4 bases, and the junction held 7 bases outside the gene matches.